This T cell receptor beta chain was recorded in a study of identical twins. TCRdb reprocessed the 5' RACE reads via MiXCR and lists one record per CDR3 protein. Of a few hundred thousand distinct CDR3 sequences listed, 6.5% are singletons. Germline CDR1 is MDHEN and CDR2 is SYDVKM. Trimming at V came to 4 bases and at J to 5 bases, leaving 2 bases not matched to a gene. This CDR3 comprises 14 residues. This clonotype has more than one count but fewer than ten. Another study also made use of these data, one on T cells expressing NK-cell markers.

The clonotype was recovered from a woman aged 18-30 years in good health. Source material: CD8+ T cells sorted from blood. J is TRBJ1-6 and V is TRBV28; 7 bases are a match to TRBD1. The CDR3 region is CASSWDRDNSPLHF. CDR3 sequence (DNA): TGTGCCAGCAGTTGGGACAGAGATAATTCACCCCTCCACTTT.